Each of the 10 T cell receptor beta chains below was sequenced from the same sample in a study of blood T cells in healthy people across ages. A sample-barcoded 5' primer and a J-beta primer mix were used in a second PCR of about 7 to 12 cycles. TCRdb redid the calling of the 5' RACE reads with MiXCR, one entry per CDR3 protein. Here the sample spans 590,000 or so distinct CDR3 sequences, approximately 30% being singletons. The sequencing input was blood. The receptors shown here come from a woman older than 75 in good health.

The chain has TRBV7-9 and TRBJ1-1; tentative D call: TRBD1 (6 bases). The CDR3 runs to 16 residues. Trimming pared 5 bases from V and 6 bases from J, leaving 22 bases between. CDR1 is SEHNR and CDR2 is FQNEAQ in the germline V gene (reference sequence). DNA for the CDR3: TGTGCCAGCAGCCGCGGGAGGGAGGGAAGACAGGCTGAAGCTTTCTTT. Translated, it gives CASSRGREGRQAEAFF.

The CDR3, as DNA: TGCAGCGTTGGGGGGACAGGGGGGTACGAGCAGTACTTC. It codes for CSVGGTGGYEQYF. The rearrangement links TRBV29-1 to TRBJ2-5, with 11 bases identical to TRBD1. The J call may not be correct, given that the DNA end is closer to TRBJ2-7. CDR3 length: 13 amino acids. The germline CDR1 and CDR2 sequences are SQVTM and ANQGSEA.

This clonotype turned up a few times. The V gene is TRBV27, the J gene TRBJ1-5; 7 bases align to TRBD1. After removal of 3 bases from V and 9 bases from J, the junction contained 8 bases not matched to a gene. The CDR3 sequence is 14 residues long. Germline V lookup: CDR1 MNHEY, CDR2 SMNVEV (reference sequence). The CDR3 region is CASSLVTGAGPQHF. CDR3 nucleotide sequence: TGTGCCAGCAGTTTGGTAACAGGGGCGGGGCCCCAGCATTTT.

This chain uses TRBV18 with TRBJ2-3, with D perhaps TRBD2 (6 bases). The CDR3 has 17 amino acids. Trimming stripped 2 bases from V and 3 bases from J, with 18 bases between. The germline gives CDR1 KGHSH, CDR2 LQKENI. The CDR3 protein is CASSPIASGYGTDTQYF. CDR3 DNA sequence: TGTGCCAGCTCACCAATCGCCAGCGGGTACGGGACAGATACGCAGTATTTT.

The sample holds a few counts of this clonotype. This chain joins TRBV6-1 and TRBJ2-3, with no clear D. This CDR3 contains 13 residues. Germline V gene lookup returns CDR1 MNHNS and CDR2 SASEGT. Trimming left V 5 bases short and J 6 bases short, with 12 bases between. CDR3 coding DNA: TGTGCCAGCAGTATCGAGAATGGCGATACGCAGTATTTT. Its translation is CASSIENGDTQYF.

As for this clonotype: The final CDR3 position lacks the conserved phenylalanine or tryptophan, pointing to a likely read error. The chain carries TRBV20-1 and TRBJ2-7, with D perhaps TRBD1 (5 bases). This CDR3 region has 13 residues. V was pared by 6 bases and J by 3 bases, with 15 bases between. The germline V gene has CDR1 DFQATT and CDR2 SNEGSKA (reference sequence). CDR3 residues: CSAHYTGVYEQYL. The CDR3, as DNA: TGCAGTGCCCATTACACAGGAGTCTACGAGCAGTACTTA.

This clonotype was detected only a few times. The chain joins TRBV5-1 to TRBJ2-7, with 8 positions matching TRBD2. The CDR3 runs to 14 residues. Germline V lookup: CDR1 SGHRS, CDR2 YFSETQ. Trimming cost V 5 bases and J 2 bases; bases outside gene matches: 6. CDR3 nucleotides: TGCGCCAGCAGGTCCCAGCGGGGGCCCTACGAGCAGTACTTC. This encodes CASRSQRGPYEQYF.

This clonotype occurred many times. The rearrangement links TRBV9 to TRBJ2-3, with D perhaps assigned TRBD1 or TRBD2 (6 bases each). V was clipped by 0 bases and J by 5 bases, with 16 bases between them. The CDR3 is 16 amino acids. Germline loops: CDR1 SGDLS, CDR2 YYNGEE. The CDR3 sequence is CASSVGPGAKLDTQYF. CDR3 nucleotide sequence: TGTGCCAGCAGCGTAGGCCCGGGGGCGAAGTTAGATACGCAGTATTTT.

This clonotype has a handful of counts. A much more abundant neighbour one base away suggests this may be a read error. The genes are TRBV7-9 and TRBJ2-1, with D possibly being TRBD1 or TRBD2 (6 bases each). TRBJ2-7 matches the DNA end more closely, so the J call is doubtful. CDR3 length equals 16 residues. The germline CDR1 and CDR2 sequences are SEHNR and FQNEAQ (reference sequence). The CDR3: CASSRDGGTSYNEQYF. The CDR3 DNA reads as TGTGCCAGCAGCCGTGACGGGGGCACGTCCTACAATGAGCAGTACTTC.

This clonotype has a count of ten or more. This chain connects TRBV20-1 to TRBJ2-7; possible D gene TRBD1, 5 bases. CDR1 DFQATT and CDR2 SNEGSKA come from the germline V gene (reference sequence). V was shortened by 6 bases and J by 6 bases, with 21 bases between the two germline ends. This CDR3 comprises 14 residues. The DNA for the CDR3 is TGCAGTGCCATCCCCCCAGGGTCGTCGGGCGAGCAGTACTTC. This codes for CSAIPPGSSGEQYF.